This T cell receptor (beta chain) originates from a study of radiation and T cells in renal cell carcinoma. Study-wide findings and caveats: Top tumor clonotypes rose in blood 2 weeks post-radiation, then contracted.

Sequenced by immunoSEQ multiplex PCR; TCRdb stores in-frame clones only, minus some. The data show 110,000 to 150,000 clones, roughly 85% seen once. Points on this clone: Antigen unknown.

CDR1 and CDR2 from the germline V gene are GTSNPN and SVGIG (reference sequence). There are 16 residues in the CDR3. Trimming stripped 3 bases from V and 4 bases from J, with 19 bases between. Sample time point: baseline pretreatment blood. Treatment in this sample: 15 Gy SBRT to primary tumor, nephrectomy 4 weeks later. This receptor was taken from a woman in her forties or fifties with renal cell carcinoma. The sample consisted of blood, taken from a patient whose treatment included radiotherapy and nephrectomy. The rearrangement links TRBV30 to TRBJ1-3; weak D call: TRBD1 (5 bases). The CDR3 is CAWRGFRWGIGNTIYF. Here the CDR3 DNA reads TGTGCCTGGAGGGGCTTTAGATGGGGGATAGGAAACACCATATATTTT.